This TCR beta chain stems from a study of blood T cell repertoires in COVID-19. For the study at large: Some COVID-19 samples were acute and others convalescent; all came from the United States, Italy and Spain. Nucleic acid was either cDNA or gDNA, and it came from T cells, B-cell-depleted T cells, or PBMCs.

Produced via immunoSEQ multiplex PCR; TCRdb's table is partial and in-frame only. The sample shows about 200,000 clones, 80% to 90% of them seen only once. The clonotype originates from a woman aged 45 to 65 with acute or convalescent COVID-19. Sequencing input: peripheral blood.

Written as DNA, the CDR3 is TGCGCCAGCGGAGGGGTGAGCACAGATACGCAGTATTTT. Translating gives CASGGVSTDTQYF. The chain couples TRBV5-1 to TRBJ2-3; maybe TRBD2 (6 bases). This CDR3 contains 13 residues. Germline values: CDR1 SGHRS, CDR2 YFSETQ. V was shortened by 7 bases and J by 0 bases, with 9 bases between the two germline ends.